This T cell receptor beta chain was documented in a study of STAT5B mutations in CD4+ large granular lymphocyte leukemia. Study-level findings and limits: Data were not HLA-matched across samples. 8/27 top patient clones versus 2/35 control clones were TRBV06-family.

After removal of 6 bases from V and 0 bases from J, the junction contained 7 bases not matched to a gene. Germline V lookup: CDR1 MNHEY, CDR2 SMNVEV (reference sequence). The CDR3 is made up of 16 amino acids. Of note for this clone: The antigen remains undetermined.

Generated by immunoSEQ multiplex PCR, the TCRdb table keeps only in-frame clones and is missing some. The sample yields 30,000 to 40,000 clones, over 70% seen once. Sample: CD4+ T cells from blood buffy coats. The sequence was obtained from a human donor in good health. The rearrangement links TRBV27 to TRBJ2-1; 8 bases are a match to TRBD1. As DNA, the CDR3 is TGTGCCAGCAGATGGACAGGGCTGAGCTCCTACAATGAGCAGTTCTTC. Its translation is CASRWTGLSSYNEQFF.